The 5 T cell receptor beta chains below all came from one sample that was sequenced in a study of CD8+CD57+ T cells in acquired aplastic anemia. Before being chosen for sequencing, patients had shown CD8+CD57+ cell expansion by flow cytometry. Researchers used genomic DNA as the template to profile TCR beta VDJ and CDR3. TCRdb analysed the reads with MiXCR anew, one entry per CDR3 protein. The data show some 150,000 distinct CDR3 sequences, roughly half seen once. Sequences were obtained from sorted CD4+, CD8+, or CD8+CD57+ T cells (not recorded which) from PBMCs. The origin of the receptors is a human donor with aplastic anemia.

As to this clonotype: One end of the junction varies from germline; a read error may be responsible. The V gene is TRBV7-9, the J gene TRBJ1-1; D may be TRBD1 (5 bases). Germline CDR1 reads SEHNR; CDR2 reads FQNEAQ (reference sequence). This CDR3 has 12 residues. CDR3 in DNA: TGTGCCAGCAGCTACCCCGGGACTGGAGCTTTCTTT. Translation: CASSYPGTGAFF. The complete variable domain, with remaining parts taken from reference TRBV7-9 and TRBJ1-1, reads DTGVSQNPRHKITKRGQNVTFRCDPISEHNRLYWYRQTLGQGPEFLTYFQNEAQLEKSRLLSDRFSAERPKGSFSTLEIQRTEQGDSAMYLCASSYPGTGAFFGQGTRLTVV.

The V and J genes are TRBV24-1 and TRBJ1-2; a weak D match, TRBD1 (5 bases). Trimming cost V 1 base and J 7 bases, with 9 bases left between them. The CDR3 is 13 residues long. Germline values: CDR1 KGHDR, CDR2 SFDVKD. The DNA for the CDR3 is TGTGCCACCAGTGATTTCTCAGGGAGTGGCTACACCTTC. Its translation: CATSDFSGSGYTF.

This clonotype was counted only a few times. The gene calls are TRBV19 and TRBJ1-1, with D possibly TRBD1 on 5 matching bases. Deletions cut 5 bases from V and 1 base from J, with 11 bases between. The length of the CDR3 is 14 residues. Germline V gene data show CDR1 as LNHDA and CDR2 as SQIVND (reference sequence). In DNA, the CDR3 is TGTGCCAGTAGTGTGGACACGGCGAACACTGAAGCTTTCTTT. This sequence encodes CASSVDTANTEAFF.

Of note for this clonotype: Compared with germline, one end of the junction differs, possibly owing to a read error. CDR3 in DNA: TGTGCCAGCAGTGAGGGGGCTAACTATGGCTACACCTTC. Translating it yields CASSEGANYGYTF. V and J are TRBV10-3 and TRBJ1-2; possible D gene TRBD1, 6 bases. Germline V lookup: CDR1 ENHRY, CDR2 SYGVKD. The CDR3 loop spans 13 amino acids.

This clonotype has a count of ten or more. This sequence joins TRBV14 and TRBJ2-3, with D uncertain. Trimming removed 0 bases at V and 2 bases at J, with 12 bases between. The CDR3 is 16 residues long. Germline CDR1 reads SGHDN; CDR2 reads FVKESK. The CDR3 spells CASSQEVGGSTDTQYF. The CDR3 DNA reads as TGTGCCAGCAGCCAAGAGGTCGGCGGATCCACAGATACGCAGTATTTT.